A selection of T cell receptor beta chains follows, all from one sample in a study of T cell changes during pregnancy in multiple sclerosis. Here immunoSEQ multiplex PCR was the method, and the copy in TCRdb shows in-frame clones only, minus some. The table lists about 38,000 clones, around 93% of them singletons. Material: CD4+ T cells from peripheral blood mononuclear cells, obtained in the second trimester of pregnancy. The receptors derive from a female donor with multiple sclerosis, enrolled in a pregnancy study. CDR3s include the opening cysteine and the closing phenylalanine or tryptophan. The D gene is left open where the match is weak. Clone size is shown for a subset of rows, as once, few, many or a class of expanded clone.

-	TRBV7-9	TRBJ2-7	12	-	TGTGCCAGCAGCTTCCTTGTCTACGAGCAGTACTTC	CASSFLVYEQYF
-	TRBV28	TRBJ1-1	15	-	TGTGCCAGCAGTTTTCTTTGGCAGGGAAACACTGAAGCTTTCTTT	CASSFLWQGNTEAFF
-	TRBV7-2	TRBJ1-5	17	-	TGTGCCAGCAGCTTACACCCTCAGGGTGGGAGCAATCAGCCCCAGCATTTT	CASSLHPQGGSNQPQHF
-	TRBV5-5	TRBJ1-1	13	-	TGTGCCAGCAGCTTGAGAGGGAACACTGAAGCTTTCTTT	CASSLRGNTEAFF
-	TRBV9	TRBJ2-7	16	TRBD2	TGTGCCAGCAGCGTAGGGGTTAGCGGGAGCTCCTACGAGCAGTACTTC	CASSVGVSGSSYEQYF
-	TRBV28	TRBJ1-3	16	-	TGTGCCAGCAGTCTCCCTGGACTGACCTCTGGAAACACCATATATTTT	CASSLPGLTSGNTIYF
-	TRBV7-2	TRBJ1-2	13	-	TGTGCCAGCAGCCCGGCGACAGTCAATGGCTACACCTTC	CASSPATVNGYTF
-	TRBV6-5	TRBJ2-7	13	-	TGTGCCAGCAGTTCACAGATATCCTACGAGCAGTACTTC	CASSSQISYEQYF
once	TRBV18	TRBJ2-5	15	TRBD2	TGTGCCAGCTCACCAGTCGGGGGGGCCTCAGAGACCCAGTACTTC	CASSPVGGASETQYF
-	TRBV5-5	TRBJ1-1	16	-	TGTGCCAGCAGCTTTGGGGAGCGTCGGATGAACACTGAAGCTTTCTTT	CASSFGERRMNTEAFF
-	TRBV5-8	TRBJ1-6	14	-	TGTGCCAGCAGCTTCAGGGACAATAATTCACCCCTCCACTTT	CASSFRDNNSPLHF
-	TRBV7-9	TRBJ2-3	18	TRBD2	TGTGCCAGCAGCCCCCGGCTAGCGGGCTTTTTTAGCACAGATACGCAGTATTTT	CASSPRLAGFFSTDTQYF
-	TRBV15	TRBJ2-3	17	TRBD2	TGTGCCACCAGCAGAGATTGGGGAGCGGGAGGGTCAGATACGCAGTATTTT	CATSRDWGAGGSDTQYF
-	TRBV28	TRBJ2-3	15	-	TGTGCCAGCGGGTCTGAGGGACTTGGCACAGATACGCAGTATTTT	CASGSEGLGTDTQYF
-	TRBV6-4	TRBJ2-3	15	TRBD2	TGTGCCAGCAGCCTCTTAGCGGGAGTAGGAGATACGCAGTATTTT	CASSLLAGVGDTQYF
-	TRBV30	TRBJ2-7	19	TRBD2	TGTGCCTGGACTCGAGGGGCTAGCGGGAGTATGATGAAGTCCTACGAGCAGTACTTC	CAWTRGASGSMMKSYEQYF
once	TRBV5-4	TRBJ2-5	17	TRBD2	TGTGCCAGCAGCGGCCGACCGGGACTAGCGGTCCGGGAGACCCAGTACTTC	CASSGRPGLAVRETQYF
-	TRBV27	TRBJ2-1	15	TRBD2	TGTGCCAGCAGTTTATTTAGCGGGAGCCGCAATGAGCAGTTCTTC	CASSLFSGSRNEQFF
-	TRBV2	TRBJ2-5	14	TRBD2	TGTGCCAGCGGTTTCGGGGGGGATCAAGAGACCCAGTACTTC	CASGFGGDQETQYF
once	TRBV5-4	TRBJ1-5	17	-	TGTGCCGACAGAAAGGTGACAGGCGGTTATAGCAATCAGCCCCAGCATTTT	CADRKVTGGYSNQPQHF
few	TRBV5-1	TRBJ1-2	16	-	TGCGCCAGCAGCTTGGATGGCGCTGTTCTCGGGTATGGCTACACCTTC	CASSLDGAVLGYGYTF
-	TRBV18	TRBJ1-4	17	TRBD1	TGTGCCAGCTCACCACGAAGCAGGGGGCCCGGCGATGAAAAACTGTTTTTT	CASSPRSRGPGDEKLFF
-	TRBV29-1	TRBJ1-1	12	TRBD1	TGCAGCGCTTTGACAGGGAGGACTGAAGCTTTCTTT	CSALTGRTEAFF
-	TRBV7-6	TRBJ2-1	15	TRBD1	TGTGCCAGCAGCTTAAGGGGGGACAGGGTCGGTGAGCAGTTCTTC	CASSLRGDRVGEQFF
-	TRBV15	TRBJ2-5	17	TRBD2	TGTGCCACCAGCAGAGATATGCTAGCGGGGGCCCAAGAGACCCAGTACTTC	CATSRDMLAGAQETQYF
-	TRBV11-2	TRBJ1-1	14	-	TGTGCCAGCAGCTCCGGTGGGGGGTGGACTGAAGCTTTCTTT	CASSSGGGWTEAFF
-	TRBV7-6	TRBJ2-1	15	-	TGTGCCAGCAGCTTAGGGGGCTACTCCTACAATGAGCAGTTCTTC	CASSLGGYSYNEQFF
-	TRBV18	TRBJ1-6	15	-	TGTGCCAGCTCACCAAGGGACACTTCTAATTCACCCCTCCACTTT	CASSPRDTSNSPLHF
-	TRBV7-3	TRBJ2-1	20	-	TGTGCCAGCAGCTTAATGGTGGGAGGGGGGGCGTCCAGCTCCTACAATGAGCAGTTCTTC	CASSLMVGGGASSSYNEQFF
-	TRBV10-3	TRBJ1-2	15	TRBD1	TGTGCCATCAGTGGCGGACAGGGCTGGGGTTATGGCTACACCTTC	CAISGGQGWGYGYTF
-	TRBV7-3	TRBJ2-1	14	TRBD2	TGTGCCAGCAGCCCTACCGGGAGGAGGGGCGAGCAGTTCTTC	CASSPTGRRGEQFF
once	TRBV7-2	TRBJ1-2	14	TRBD1	TGTGCCAGCAGCTCCCAACCGGACAGGGTCGGCTACACCTTC	CASSSQPDRVGYTF
-	TRBV5-6	TRBJ1-2	17	TRBD1	TGTGCCAGCAGCTTGCGCAGCACAGGGGGTGTTAACTATGGCTACACCTTC	CASSLRSTGGVNYGYTF
-	TRBV5-4	TRBJ2-7	13	-	TGTGCCAGCAGCATTGCAGGGGTTGACGAGCAGTACTTC	CASSIAGVDEQYF
-	TRBV5-5	TRBJ2-1	15	TRBD1	TGTGCCAGCAGCTTGGAAGGGACAGGGGTAAATGAGCAGTTCTTC	CASSLEGTGVNEQFF
-	TRBV29-1	TRBJ1-1	12	-	TGCAGCGTAGCGACAGCAAACACTGAAGCTTTCTTT	CSVATANTEAFF
once	TRBV6-5	TRBJ1-4	14	-	TGTGCCAGCAGTTACCACGGGAAAAATGAAAAACTGTTTTTT	CASSYHGKNEKLFF
-	TRBV5-1	TRBJ2-5	17	TRBD1	TGCGCCAGCAGCTCAGGACAGGTGGGGTTCGCCCAAGAGACCCAGTACTTC	CASSSGQVGFAQETQYF
-	TRBV19	TRBJ1-5	15	TRBD1	TGTGCCAGTAAAAGCCAGACAGGGAACAATCAGCCCCAGCATTTT	CASKSQTGNNQPQHF
-	TRBV27	TRBJ1-2	13	-	TGTGCCAGCAGTTTTCGGGGGGGGTATGACTACACCTTC	CASSFRGGYDYTF
-	TRBV7-9	TRBJ2-5	13	TRBD2	TGTGCCAGCCGACTAGCGGGGGGAGAGACCCAGTACTTC	CASRLAGGETQYF
once	TRBV19	TRBJ2-3	16	TRBD2	TGTGCCAGTAGCCTCCGGGAGGGAGGGCCCACAGATACGCAGTATTTT	CASSLREGGPTDTQYF